This TCR beta chain was identified during a study of technical replicates of blood from a handful of donors (dated 2017 in TCRdb). Counted from cysteine to phenylalanine, this CDR3 has 16 amino acids. Only the CDR3 DNA is retained, 48 bases long and in frame from the first base. Reading the germline V gene gives CDR1 LGHNA and CDR2 YNFKEQ. Library method: the immunoSEQ multiplex PCR assay. TCRdb mirrors the immuneACCESS table, restricted to in-frame sequences. Some clones are absent from its copies; in checked studies, under half trace to an unresolved V gene, and the reason for the others is unknown. The sample table holds about 68,000 clones, of which 95% to 98% were seen once. Of the sample, about 0.26% is held by the ten largest clones. With respect to this clone: What antigen it recognizes has not been identified. A junction end diverges from the germline sequence, so it may reflect a read error.

The TCR originated in a human donor in good health. The sequencing sample was made of T cells isolated from PBMCs. The rearrangement combines TRBV4-2 with TRBJ2-7; 10 bases in between match TRBD2. CDR3 sequence: CASTQGGPSGSYEQYF. The nucleotides are TGTGCCAGCACCCAAGGGGGGCCTAGCGGGAGCTACGAGCAGTACTTC.